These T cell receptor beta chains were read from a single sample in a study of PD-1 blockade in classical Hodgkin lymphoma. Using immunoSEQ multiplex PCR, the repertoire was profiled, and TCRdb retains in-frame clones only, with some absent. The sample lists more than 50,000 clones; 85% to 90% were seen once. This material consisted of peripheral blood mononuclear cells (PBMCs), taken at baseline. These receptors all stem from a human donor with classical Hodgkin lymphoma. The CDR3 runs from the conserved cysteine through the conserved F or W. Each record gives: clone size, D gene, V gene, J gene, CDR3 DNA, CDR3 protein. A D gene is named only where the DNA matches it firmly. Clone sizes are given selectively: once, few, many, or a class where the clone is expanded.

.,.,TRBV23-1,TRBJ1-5,TGCGCCAGCAGTCAATGGGGCCCGAGGAATCAGCCCCAGCATTTT,CASSQWGPRNQPQHF
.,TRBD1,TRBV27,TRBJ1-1,TGTGCCAGCAGGGGACAGGGGGCATTAAGGACTGAAGCTTTCTTT,CASRGQGALRTEAFF
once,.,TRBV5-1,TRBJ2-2,TGCGCCAGCAGCTTGTCGGCAGGGGTCACCGGGGAGCTGTTTTTT,CASSLSAGVTGELFF
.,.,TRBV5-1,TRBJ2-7,TGCGCCAGCAGCCTAATCGAGGGAGAGCAGTACTTC,CASSLIEGEQYF
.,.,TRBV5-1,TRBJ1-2,TGCGCCAGCAGCTTGGCGGCAGGCGATGGCTACACCTTC,CASSLAAGDGYTF
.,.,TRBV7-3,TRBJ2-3,TGTGCCAGCAGAACCGGCACAGATACGCAGTATTTT,CASRTGTDTQYF
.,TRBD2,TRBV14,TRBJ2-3,TGTGCCAGCAGCCGAGTAGCGGGGGGCCGCACAGATACGCAGTATTTT,CASSRVAGGRTDTQYF
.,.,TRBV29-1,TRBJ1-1,TGCAGCGTTGTGGGGGCTTCACGGGGTAAAGCTTTCTTT,CSVVGASRGKAFF
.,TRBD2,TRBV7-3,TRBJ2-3,TGTGCCAGCAGCTTAGGCCCCCCTAGCGGGGGTGGGAAGGATACGCAGTATTTT,CASSLGPPSGGGKDTQYF
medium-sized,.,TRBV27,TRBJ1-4,TGTGCCAGCCTCTCCTACCTCTCGGGGGGCAATGAAAAACTGTTTTTT,CASLSYLSGGNEKLFF
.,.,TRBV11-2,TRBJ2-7,TGTGCCAGCAGCTTCGACAGGCCAAGCTACGAGCAGTACTTC,CASSFDRPSYEQYF
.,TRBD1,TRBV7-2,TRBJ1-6,TGTGCCAGCAGCTTAGACGGGACAGCTAATTCACCCCTCCACTTT,CASSLDGTANSPLHF
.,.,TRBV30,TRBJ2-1,TGTGCCTGGACCCTCGTCGGGGACAATGAGCAGTTCTTC,CAWTLVGDNEQFF
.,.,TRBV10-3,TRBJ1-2,TGTGCCATCACCACCTCGACAGTCCCTAACTATGGCTACACCTTC,CAITTSTVPNYGYTF
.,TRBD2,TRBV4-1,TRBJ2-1,TGCGCCAGCAGCCACCCGGGACTAGCGGGGGATGAGCAGTTCTTC,CASSHPGLAGDEQFF
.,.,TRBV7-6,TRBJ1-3,TGTGCCAGCAGCTCGACAGCGAGCTCTGGAAACACCATATATTTT,CASSSTASSGNTIYF
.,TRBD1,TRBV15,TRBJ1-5,TGTGCCACCAGCAACCGACAGGGGTCCCACAATCAGCCCCAGCATTTT,CATSNRQGSHNQPQHF
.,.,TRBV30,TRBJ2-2,TGTGCCTGGACAGGATCGAACACCGGGGAGCTGTTTTTT,CAWTGSNTGELFF
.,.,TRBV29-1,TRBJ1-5,TGCAGCGTTTCCTGGGGTGTTGGGTATCAGCCCCAGCATTTT,CSVSWGVGYQPQHF
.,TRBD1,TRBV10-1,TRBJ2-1,TGCGCCAGCAGTGAATACGGGACAGGGTCTGACAATGAGCAGTTCTTC,CASSEYGTGSDNEQFF
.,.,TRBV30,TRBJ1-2,TGTGCCGGGGGGGGCTACACCTTC,CAGGGYTF
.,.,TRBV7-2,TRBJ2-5,TGTGCCAGCAGCTACTGGGAGACCCAGTACTTC,CASSYWETQYF
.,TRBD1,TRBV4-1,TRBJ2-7,TGCGCCAGCAGCCAAGTTGTCCGGGACAGGCCCCACGAGCAGTACTTC,CASSQVVRDRPHEQYF
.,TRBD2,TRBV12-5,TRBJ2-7,TGTGCTAGTGTAGTCAGCGGGGGATACGAGCAGTACTTC,CASVVSGGYEQYF
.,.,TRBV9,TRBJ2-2,TGTGCCAGCAGCGTACTGTCAGGGTATGGCGGGGAGCTGTTTTTT,CASSVLSGYGGELFF
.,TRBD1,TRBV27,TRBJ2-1,TGTGCCAGCAGTTTAGGGCAGGGGGCTGGCAATGAGCAGTTCTTC,CASSLGQGAGNEQFF
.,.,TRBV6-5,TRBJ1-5,TGTGCCAGCAGTTACTTGGGCAGGGACCAGCCCCAGCATTTT,CASSYLGRDQPQHF
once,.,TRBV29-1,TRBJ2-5,TGCAGCGTTGAAGTGGAGGGAAAAGAGACCCAGTACTTC,CSVEVEGKETQYF
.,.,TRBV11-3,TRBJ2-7,TGTGCCAGCAGCTTAGACAGCTCCTACGAGCAGTACTTC,CASSLDSSYEQYF
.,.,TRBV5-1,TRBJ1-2,TGCGCCAGCAGCCTGCCAGACTATGGCTACACCTTC,CASSLPDYGYTF
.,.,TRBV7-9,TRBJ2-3,TGTGCCAGCAGCTTAGGGGCACATAGCACAGATACGCAGTATTTT,CASSLGAHSTDTQYF
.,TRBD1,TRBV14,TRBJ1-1,TGTGCCAGCAGCCGATGGGGACAGGGGGGTCCTGAAGCTTTCTTT,CASSRWGQGGPEAFF
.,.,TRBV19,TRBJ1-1,TGTGCCAGTAAATGGTTTGGAGTGGTGAACACTGAAGCTTTCTTT,CASKWFGVVNTEAFF
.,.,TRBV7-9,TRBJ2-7,TGTGCCAGCAGCACGACAGGTTACGAGCAGTACTTC,CASSTTGYEQYF
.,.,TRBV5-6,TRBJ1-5,TGTGCCAGCAGCTTCTTCGGGGAACGGGACCAGCCCCAGCATTTT,CASSFFGERDQPQHF
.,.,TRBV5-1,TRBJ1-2,TGCGCCAGCAGCCGCCAGACAGGCCCACTCCTTAACTATGGCTACACCTTC,CASSRQTGPLLNYGYTF
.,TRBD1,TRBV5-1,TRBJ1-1,TGCGCCAGCAGCTTGGGGGACAGAAACACTGAAGCTTTCTTT,CASSLGDRNTEAFF
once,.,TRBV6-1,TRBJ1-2,TGTGCCAGCAGTGAAGGGGCCAGGAGCCACTACTACACCTTC,CASSEGARSHYYTF
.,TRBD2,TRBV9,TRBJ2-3,TGTGCCAGCAGCGGATCTAGCGGGGGCCGCACAGATACGCAGTATTTT,CASSGSSGGRTDTQYF
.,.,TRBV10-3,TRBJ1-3,TGTGCCATCAGTGAGGGTCGGGCCATATATTTT,CAISEGRAIYF
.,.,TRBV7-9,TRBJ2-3,TGTGCCGAACTAGCTGACGGCACAGATACGCAGTATTTT,CAELADGTDTQYF
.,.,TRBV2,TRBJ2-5,TGTGCCAGCAGTGACCCGACCCAGTACTTC,CASSDPTQYF
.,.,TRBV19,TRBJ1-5,TGTGCCAGTACCCCCCGACACAATAGCAATCAGCCCCAGCATTTT,CASTPRHNSNQPQHF
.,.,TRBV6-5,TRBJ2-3,TGTGCCAGCAGCCCCGGCGGCACAGATACGCAGTATTTT,CASSPGGTDTQYF
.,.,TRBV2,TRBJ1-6,TGTGCCAGCAGCGTAGTGGGGCTTGAATCACCCCTCCACTTT,CASSVVGLESPLHF
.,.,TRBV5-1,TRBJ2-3,TGCGCCAGCAGCTTGGCCGGGTCTAGCGAAGATACGCAGTATTTT,CASSLAGSSEDTQYF